The clone carrying this T cell receptor beta chain was detected a few times. The antigen remains undetermined. This sample is drawn from a study of T-cell memory formation after mild COVID-19. The overall study: For the most part, TCR clusters were specific to one donor.

TCRdb used MiXCR to reprocess the 5' RACE reads, holding one entry per CDR3 protein. The sample yields about 320,000 distinct CDR3 sequences, roughly an eighth seen once. Study-level findings and limits: Of the contracting clones, CD4+ ones lay mainly in CM and EM, and CD8+ ones in EMRA. Cross-reactive memory appears to have joined, as suggested by some responding clones showing up in pre-infection memory.

Looked up from germline, CDR1 is MNHEY and CDR2 is SVGEGT. V shed 7 bases, J shed 2 bases, and the junction held 10 bases outside the gene matches. The CDR3 consists of 16 residues. Sequenced: PBMCs or a T cell subset sorted from them (not recorded which). V usage is TRBV6-2 or TRBV6-3 and J usage is TRBJ2-3; 9 positions match TRBD1. This TCR came from a young man who had mild COVID-19 (a few samples of this study predate the infection). Cell type and time point are not known. In DNA form, the CDR3 reads TGTGCCAGCAACAACAGGGGGCCGTCCTCCACAGATACGCAGTATTTT. Its translation is CASNNRGPSSTDTQYF.